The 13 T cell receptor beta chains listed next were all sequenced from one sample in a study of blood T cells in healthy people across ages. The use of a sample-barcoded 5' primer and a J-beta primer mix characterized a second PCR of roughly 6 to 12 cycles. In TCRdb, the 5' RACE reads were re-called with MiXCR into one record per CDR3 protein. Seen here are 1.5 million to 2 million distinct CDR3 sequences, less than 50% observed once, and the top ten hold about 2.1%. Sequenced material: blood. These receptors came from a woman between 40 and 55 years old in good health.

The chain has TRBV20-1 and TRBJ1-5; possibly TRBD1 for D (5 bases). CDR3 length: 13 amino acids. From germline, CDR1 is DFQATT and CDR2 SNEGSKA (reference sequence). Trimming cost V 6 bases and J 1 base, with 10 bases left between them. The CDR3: CSALRDSNQPQHF. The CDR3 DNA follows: TGCAGTGCGCTCAGGGACAGCAATCAGCCCCAGCATTTT.

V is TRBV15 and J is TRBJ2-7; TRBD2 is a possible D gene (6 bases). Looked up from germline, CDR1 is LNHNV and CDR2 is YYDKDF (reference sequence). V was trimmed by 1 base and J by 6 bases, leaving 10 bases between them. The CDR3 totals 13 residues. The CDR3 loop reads CATSRGRGLEQYF. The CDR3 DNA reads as TGTGCCACCAGCAGAGGGAGGGGTCTCGAGCAGTACTTC.

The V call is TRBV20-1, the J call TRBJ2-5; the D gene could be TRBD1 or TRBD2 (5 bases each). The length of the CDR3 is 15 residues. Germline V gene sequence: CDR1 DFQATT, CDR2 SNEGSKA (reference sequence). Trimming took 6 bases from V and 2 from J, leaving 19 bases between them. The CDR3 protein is CSAETGRSLQETQYF. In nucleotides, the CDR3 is TGCAGTGCCGAAACGGGACGGAGTTTACAAGAGACCCAGTACTTC.

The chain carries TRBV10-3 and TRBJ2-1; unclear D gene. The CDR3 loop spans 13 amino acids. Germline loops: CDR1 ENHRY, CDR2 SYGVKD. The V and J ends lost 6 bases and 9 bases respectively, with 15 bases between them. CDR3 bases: TGTGCCATCAGCACCCCCTCTTTGGGTGAGCAGTTCTTC. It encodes CAISTPSLGEQFF.

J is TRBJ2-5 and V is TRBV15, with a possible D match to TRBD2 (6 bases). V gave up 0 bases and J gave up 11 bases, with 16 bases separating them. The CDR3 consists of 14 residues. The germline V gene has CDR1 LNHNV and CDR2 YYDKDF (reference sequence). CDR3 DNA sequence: TGTGCCACCAGCAGAGATCGGCGGGGCAATGAGCAGTACTTC. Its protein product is CATSRDRRGNEQYF.

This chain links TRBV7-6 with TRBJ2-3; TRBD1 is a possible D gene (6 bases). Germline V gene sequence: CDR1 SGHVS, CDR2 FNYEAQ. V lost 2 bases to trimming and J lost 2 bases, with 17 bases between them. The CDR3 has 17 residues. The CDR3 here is CASSLLPGAGVTDTQYF. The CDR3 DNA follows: TGTGCCAGCAGCTTACTCCCGGGTGCAGGGGTCACAGATACGCAGTATTTT.

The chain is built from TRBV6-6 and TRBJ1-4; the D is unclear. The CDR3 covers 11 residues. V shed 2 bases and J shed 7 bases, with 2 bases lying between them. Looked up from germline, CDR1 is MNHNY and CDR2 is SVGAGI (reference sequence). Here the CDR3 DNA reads TGTGCCAGCAGTTACGTTGAAAAACTGTTTTTT. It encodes CASSYVEKLFF.

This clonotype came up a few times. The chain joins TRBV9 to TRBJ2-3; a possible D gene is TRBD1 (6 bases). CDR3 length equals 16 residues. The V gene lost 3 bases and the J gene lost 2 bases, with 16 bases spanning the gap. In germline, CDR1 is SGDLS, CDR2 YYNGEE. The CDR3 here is CASSAGVRETTDTQYF. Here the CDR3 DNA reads TGTGCCAGCAGCGCAGGGGTTAGAGAGACCACAGATACGCAGTATTTT.

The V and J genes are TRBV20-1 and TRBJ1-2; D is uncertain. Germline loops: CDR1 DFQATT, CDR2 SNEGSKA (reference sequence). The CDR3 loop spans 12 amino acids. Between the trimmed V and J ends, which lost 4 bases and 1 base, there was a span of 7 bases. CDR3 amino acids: CSAIDYNYGYTF. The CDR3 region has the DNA TGCAGTGCTATCGATTATAACTATGGCTACACCTTC.

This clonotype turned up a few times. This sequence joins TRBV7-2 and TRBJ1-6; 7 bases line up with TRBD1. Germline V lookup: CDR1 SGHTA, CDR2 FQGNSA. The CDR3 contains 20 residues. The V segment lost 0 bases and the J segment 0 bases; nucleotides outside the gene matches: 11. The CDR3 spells CASSLALNRGPSSYNSPLHF. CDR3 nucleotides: TGTGCCAGCAGCTTAGCGTTAAACAGGGGCCCCAGCTCCTATAATTCACCCCTCCACTTT.

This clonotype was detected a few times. The CDR3 sequence is CASSLDTGGSGANVLTF. The DNA of the CDR3 is TGTGCCAGCAGCTTAGATACGGGGGGAAGTGGGGCCAACGTCCTGACTTTC. The chain recombines TRBV11-1 with TRBJ2-6; 7 nucleotides match TRBD2. There are 17 residues in the CDR3. Trimming took 1 base from V and 3 from J; bases not matched to a gene: 6. CDR1 and CDR2 from the germline V gene are SGHAT and FQDESV (reference sequence).

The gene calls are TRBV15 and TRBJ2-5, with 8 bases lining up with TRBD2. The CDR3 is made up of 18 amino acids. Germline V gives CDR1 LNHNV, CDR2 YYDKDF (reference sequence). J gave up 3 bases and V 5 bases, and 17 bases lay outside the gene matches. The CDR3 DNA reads TGTGCCACCAGCCGATACCCCGCGGGGGGTTTATCAAAAGAGACCCAGTACTTC. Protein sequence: CATSRYPAGGLSKETQYF. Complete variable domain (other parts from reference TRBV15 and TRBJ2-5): DAMVIQNPRYQVTQFGKPVTLSCSQTLNHNVMYWYQQKSSQAPKLLFHYYDKDFNNEADTPDNFQSRRPNTSFCFLDIRSPGLGDTAMYLCATSRYPAGGLSKETQYFGPGTRLLVL.

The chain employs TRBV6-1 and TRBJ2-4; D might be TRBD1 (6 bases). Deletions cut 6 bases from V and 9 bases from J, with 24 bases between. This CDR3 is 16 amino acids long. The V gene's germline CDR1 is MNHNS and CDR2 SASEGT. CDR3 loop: CASSQRIGQSGSIQYF. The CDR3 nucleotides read TGTGCCAGCAGCCAGCGGATCGGACAGTCCGGAAGCATTCAGTACTTC.